One and the same sample provided the 26 T cell receptor beta chains below, sequenced in a study of tumor-infiltrating lymphocytes in primary liver carcinoma. From 500 ng total RNA, TCR beta cDNA was generated with a primer in the constant region. Three nested multiplex PCR rounds, a slightly modified ARM-PCR method, built the TCR beta libraries. TRBV1-TRBV30 forward primers and a C-beta reverse primer were used in the first two PCR rounds, which each ran for 9 to 10 cycles. One entry per CDR3 protein, called by TCRdb with MiXCR from the multiplex PCR reads. The sample has fewer than 250,000 distinct CDR3 sequences, less than 70% seen once. Germline DNA was also extracted, while the blood RNA originated from unsorted whole blood. Sequences were obtained from peripheral blood. These TCRs come from a woman aged 60-70 years with primary liver carcinoma and hepatitis B virus infection.

Details on this clonotype: It may be a read error: a sequence one base away is much more abundant. Because it lacks the conserved phenylalanine or tryptophan at the end, this CDR3 is likely a read error. The V and J genes are TRBV6-2 or TRBV6-3 and TRBJ2-7; D not certain. There are 14 residues in the CDR3. Trimming removed 6 bases from V and 4 bases from J, with 16 bases in between. CDR1 is MNHEY, CDR2 SVGEGT, per germline. The CDR3 bases are TGTGCCAGCAGATTTATGGACCCGCCGTACGAGCAGTACATC. Protein sequence: CASRFMDPPYEQYI.

On this clonotype: This clone may be a read error of a much larger clone one base away. This sequence joins TRBV6-1 and TRBJ2-3; maybe TRBD1 (7 bases). Looked up from germline, CDR1 is MNHNS and CDR2 is SASEGT. This CDR3 contains 15 residues. Between the trimmed V and J ends, which lost 2 bases and 6 bases, there was a span of 15 bases. Written as DNA, the CDR3 is TGTGCCAGCAGTGAATGGGGGGACAGCATGGATACGCAGTATTTT. This sequence encodes CASSEWGDSMDTQYF.

With regard to this clonotype: Being one base from a much bigger clone, this may be a read error. The V and J genes are TRBV6-2 or TRBV6-3 and TRBJ1-2; 9 nucleotides align to TRBD1. This CDR3 has 17 residues. Germline V lookup: CDR1 MNHEY, CDR2 SVGEGT. The CDR3 protein is CASSYSTRDRENYGYAF. CDR3 DNA: TGTGCCAGCAGTTACTCTACTCGGGACAGGGAAAACTATGGCTACGCCTTC.

As concerns this clonotype: The junction differs from germline at one of its ends, possibly a read error. The chain couples TRBV28 to TRBJ2-1; D might be TRBD1 (5 bases). In germline, CDR1 is MDHEN, CDR2 SYDVKM. The CDR3 consists of 15 residues. The CDR3 reads CASTAGIEPYIEQFF. In DNA form, the CDR3 reads TGTGCCAGCACCGCAGGGATTGAGCCCTACATTGAGCAGTTCTTC.

The chain has TRBV28 and TRBJ2-7; 7 bases fit TRBD2. The CDR3 has 14 residues. Losses at the gene ends were 2 bases for V and 4 bases for J; bases not matched to a gene: 5. Germline V lookup: CDR1 MDHEN, CDR2 SYDVKM. This CDR3 reads CASSLRAGIYEQYF. CDR3 in DNA: TGTGCCAGCAGTTTACGAGCGGGAATTTACGAGCAGTACTTC.

Comment on this clonotype: This may come from a read error, since a much larger clone is one base off. This chain joins TRBV12-3 or TRBV12-4 and TRBJ2-5, with a possible D match to TRBD1 (6 bases). V shed 7 bases and J shed 5 bases, with 20 bases lying between them. The CDR3 length is 15 residues. CDR3: CASKPDLGTWETQYF. The CDR3 nucleotides are TGTGCCAGCAAACCCGACCTTGGGACATGGGAGACCCAGTACTTC.

A remark on this clonotype: This could be a read error, since a much larger clone is one nucleotide away. The chain joins TRBV6-2 or TRBV6-3 to TRBJ1-6; no reliable D call. Germline CDR1 reads MNHEY; CDR2 reads SVGEGT. The CDR3 length is 14 residues. The CDR3 spells CANSTYGSRSPLHF. CDR3 coding DNA: TGTGCCAACAGTACCTACGGGTCACGATCACCCCTCCACTTT.

This clonotype was counted ten times or more. The V call is TRBV29-1, the J call TRBJ1-1; 7 nucleotides match TRBD1. CDR1 SQVTM and CDR2 ANQGSEA come from the germline V gene. V lost 6 bases and J lost 1; bases outside the gene matches: 5. CDR3 length: 13 amino acids. The CDR3 nucleotides are TGCAGCGTCTTTGGACAGGCGAACACTGAAGCTTTCTTT. Its protein product is CSVFGQANTEAFF. The full variable domain, with the rest looked up from reference TRBV29-1 and TRBJ1-1, is SAVISQKPSRDICQRGTSLTIQCQVDSQVTMMFWYRQQPGQSLTLIATANQGSEATYESGFVIDKFPISRPNLTFSTLTVSNMSPEDSSIYLCSVFGQANTEAFFGQGTRLTVV.

The table lists this clonotype with a count of one. The junction does not match germline at one end; this may be a read error. J is TRBJ2-5 and V is TRBV5-1; D is possibly TRBD2 (7 bases). Germline V gives CDR1 SGHRS, CDR2 YFSETQ. The CDR3 sequence is 15 residues long. For the CDR3, the DNA is TGCGCCAGCAGCTTGGTGTGCACAGGGAGGGAGATCCAGTACTTC. Residues: CASSLVCTGREIQYF.

The gene calls are TRBV21-1 and TRBJ2-3; the D call TRBD1 from the table was never checked on the DNA. TRBV21-1 is reported as a pseudogene. This CDR3 has 15 amino acids. The DNA for the CDR3 is TGTGCCAGCAGCAACCGACAGGGTATTACAGATACGCAGTATTTT. This gives the protein CASSNRQGITDTQYF.

The rearrangement joins TRBV20-1 to TRBJ2-7; the D gene is possibly TRBD2 (6 bases). Trimming left V 4 bases short and J 1 base short, with 11 bases between. The CDR3 runs to 13 residues. Germline CDR1 and CDR2: DFQATT and SNEGSKA (reference sequence). CDR3 DNA: TGCAGTGCTACTAGCGTCCATTCCTACGAGCAGTACTTC. Its translation: CSATSVHSYEQYF.

This clonotype was picked up a small number of times. A much larger clone differs by one base, so this may be a read error. The chain uses TRBV14 and TRBJ2-1; possibly TRBD1 for D (6 bases). The CDR3 is made up of 13 amino acids. Per the germline V gene, CDR1 is SGHDN and CDR2 is FVKESK. CDR3 nucleotide sequence: TGTGCCAACAGCCAGGTGGGGGCCAATGAGCAGTTCTTC. This codes for CANSQVGANEQFF.

As regards this clonotype: Sequence at one end of the junction differs from germline and may be a read error. The rearrangement joins TRBV11-2 to TRBJ2-5; D gene uncertain. The CDR3 has 12 residues. Germline values: CDR1 SGHAT, CDR2 FQNNGV. This chain's CDR3 is CTSCLGRETQYF. The CDR3 DNA follows: TGTACCAGCTGCTTAGGACGGGAGACCCAGTACTTC.

V and J are TRBV19 and TRBJ2-1; D is possibly TRBD1 (5 bases). In germline, CDR1 is LNHDA, CDR2 SQIVND (reference sequence). This CDR3 has 15 residues. The V end lost 3 bases, the J end lost 4 bases, and 13 bases lay between the germline ends. The CDR3 nucleotides read TGTGCCAGTAGTATTAATGGGGCAGGATACAATGAGCAGTTCTTC. Translation gives CASSINGAGYNEQFF.

Note on this clonotype: Relative to the germline gene, one junction end is altered; a read error may explain this. The gene calls are TRBV11-2 and TRBJ2-3; no definite D call. The CDR3 loop spans 13 amino acids. Germline lookup yields CDR1 SGHAT and CDR2 FQNNGV. CDR3 in amino acids: CASGFGSTDTRYF. The CDR3 DNA sequence: TGTGCCAGCGGCTTCGGCAGCACAGATACGCGGTATTTT.

As to this clonotype: Mismatch with germline at one junction end may stem from a read error. This chain uses TRBV5-1 with TRBJ1-1; D perhaps matches TRBD1 (5 bases). The germline gives CDR1 SGHRS, CDR2 YFSETQ. The CDR3 covers 14 residues. CDR3: CASSLVQANSEAFF. CDR3 bases: TGCGCCAGCAGCTTGGTACAGGCGAACTCTGAAGCTTTCTTT.

The CDR3 here is CASHLSGELFF. The CDR3 DNA reads TGTGCCAGTCACCTCTCCGGGGAGCTGTTTTTT. The chain recombines TRBV19 with TRBJ2-2; no firm D call. The CDR3 loop spans 11 amino acids. Germline CDR1 LNHDA, CDR2 SQIVND (reference sequence). The V gene lost 8 bases and the J gene lost 6 bases, with 7 bases spanning the gap. Supplemented by reference TRBV19 and TRBJ2-2, the full variable domain reads DGGITQSPKYLFRKEGQNVTLSCEQNLNHDAMYWYRQDPGQGLRLIYYSQIVNDFQKGDIAEGYSVSREKKESFPLTVTSAQKNPTAFYLCASHLSGELFFGEGSRLTVL.

This chain connects TRBV5-6 to TRBJ2-1; D possibly corresponds to TRBD1 (6 bases). CDR1 SGHDT and CDR2 YYEEEE come from the germline V gene. Deletions cut 3 bases from V and 4 bases from J, with 20 bases between. The CDR3 has 17 amino acids. The CDR3 DNA reads TGTGCCAGCAGCTCGTTCCTGAGGGGACAAATGTACAATGAGCAGTTCTTC. Its translation: CASSSFLRGQMYNEQFF.

A remark on this clonotype: A much larger clone lies one base from this, so it may be a read error. The chain couples TRBV12-3 or TRBV12-4 to TRBJ2-1; TRBD2 is a possible D gene (5 bases). V was shortened by 5 bases and J by 11 bases, with 13 bases between the two germline ends. The CDR3 extends over 12 amino acids. The CDR3 is CASSQLGPKQFF. The CDR3 DNA sequence: TGTGCCAGCAGTCAACTAGGCCCTAAGCAGTTCTTC.

V usage is TRBV7-8 and J usage is TRBJ2-3; 10 nucleotides agree with TRBD2. Trimming removed 5 bases from V and 7 bases from J; junction bases left unmatched: 18. This CDR3 has 18 residues. Germline lookup yields CDR1 SGHVS and CDR2 FQNEAQ. CDR3 nucleotides: TGTGCCAGCAGCCCTTTAGCGGGAGGCCAATACGGCATGAATACGCAGTATTTT. Protein sequence: CASSPLAGGQYGMNTQYF.

About this clonotype itself: The CDR3 ends on some other residue instead of the conserved phenylalanine or tryptophan, so this is likely a read error. Because the CDR3's place on the DNA is in doubt, the DNA is left out and the CDR3 is given as listed by TCRdb. V usage is TRBV28 and J usage is TRBJ2-7; TRBD1 was called by the table and not checked on the DNA. Germline-derived CDR1 and CDR2 are MDHEN and SYDVKM. The CDR3 spans 15 amino acids, including both terminal residues. CDR3 sequence reads: CASSLWDNPTYEQYL.

The chain combines TRBV30 with TRBJ2-3; D is perhaps TRBD2 (5 bases). CDR3 length: 12 amino acids. Trimming took 0 bases from V and 14 from J, leaving 15 bases between them. Germline CDR1 reads GTSNPN; CDR2 reads SVGIG (reference sequence). The CDR3 loop is CAWSVPEGVGYF. The CDR3 nucleotides are TGTGCCTGGAGTGTACCTGAGGGTGTGGGGTATTTT.

As for this clonotype: Just one base apart from a much larger clone, this may be a read error. The chain is built from TRBV28 and TRBJ2-7; unclear D gene. Germline V gene lookup returns CDR1 MDHEN and CDR2 SYDVKM. The CDR3 sequence is 13 residues long. Trimming removed 7 bases from V and 0 bases from J, with 10 bases in between. CDR3 sequence: CASNVTPSYEQYF. For the CDR3, the DNA is TGTGCCAGCAACGTTACACCCTCCTACGAGCAGTACTTC.

This chain uses TRBV28 with TRBJ2-7; 12 nucleotides align to TRBD2. J lost 6 bases, V lost 3 bases, and 3 bases had no gene match. This CDR3 region has 14 residues. Germline CDR1 is MDHEN and CDR2 is SYDVKM. CDR3 nucleotide sequence: TGTGCCAGCAGTTTTCCTAGCGGGAGGGGCGAGCAGTACTTC. Translating it yields CASSFPSGRGEQYF. Full variable domain (rest looked up from reference TRBV28 and TRBJ2-7): DVKVTQSSRYLVKRTGEKVFLECVQDMDHENMFWYRQDPGLGLRLIYFSYDVKMKEKGDIPEGYSVSREKKERFSLILESASTNQTSMYLCASSFPSGRGEQYFGPGTRLTVT.

To note about this clonotype: One base away lies a much larger clone, so this may be a sequencing read error. The CDR3 DNA is TGTGCCAGCAGCTTTCAGACTAGCGGGAGATTGAATGAGCAGTTCTTC. This codes for CASSFQTSGRLNEQFF. The genes are TRBV7-8 and TRBJ2-1, with 12 bases lining up with TRBD2. Trimming at V came to 3 bases and at J to 7 bases, leaving 7 bases not matched to a gene. Germline loops: CDR1 SGHVS, CDR2 FQNEAQ. The CDR3 is made up of 16 amino acids.

On this clonotype itself: No conserved phenylalanine or tryptophan is present at the end of the CDR3, so a read error is the likely explanation. V gene TRBV7-9 combines with J gene TRBJ1-1; possibly TRBD1 for D (5 bases). V lost 2 bases and J lost 1, with 11 bases in between. This CDR3 is built from 15 residues. Looked up from germline, CDR1 is SEHNR and CDR2 is FQNEAQ (reference sequence). This CDR3 reads CASSLRRGQNTEAFY. CDR3 nucleotide sequence: TGTGCCAGCAGCTTACGTCGGGGCCAGAACACTGAAGCTTTCTAT.